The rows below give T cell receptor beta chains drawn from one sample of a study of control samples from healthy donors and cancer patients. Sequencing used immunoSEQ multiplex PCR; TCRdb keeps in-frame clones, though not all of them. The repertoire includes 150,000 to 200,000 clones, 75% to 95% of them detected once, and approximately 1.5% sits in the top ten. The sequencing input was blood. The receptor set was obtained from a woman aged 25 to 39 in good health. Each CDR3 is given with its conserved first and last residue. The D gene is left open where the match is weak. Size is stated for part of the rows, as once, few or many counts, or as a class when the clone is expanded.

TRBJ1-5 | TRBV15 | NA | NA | CATSRDYSNQPQHF | TGTGCCACCAGCAGAGATTATAGCAATCAGCCCCAGCATTTT
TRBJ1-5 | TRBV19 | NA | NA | CASSIGGNQPQHF | TGTGCCAGTAGTATAGGGGGCAATCAGCCCCAGCATTTT
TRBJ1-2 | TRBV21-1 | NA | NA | CASSPWDPPNYGYTF | TGTGCCAGCAGCCCCTGGGACCCTCCTAACTATGGCTACACCTTC
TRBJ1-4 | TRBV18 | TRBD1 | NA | CASSTGEVEKLFF | TGTGCCAGCTCCACAGGGGAGGTTGAAAAACTGTTTTTT
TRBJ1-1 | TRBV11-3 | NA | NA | CASSSQSTVNTEAFF | TGTGCCAGCAGCTCCCAATCCACGGTGAACACTGAAGCTTTCTTT
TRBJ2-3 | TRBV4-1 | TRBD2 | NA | CASSQVWGLAGYTQYF | TGCGCCAGCAGCCAAGTGTGGGGACTAGCGGGGTATACGCAGTATTTT
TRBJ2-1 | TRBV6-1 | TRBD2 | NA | CASSQRTSGSIEQFF | TGTGCCAGCAGTCAGAGGACTAGCGGGAGTATTGAGCAGTTCTTC
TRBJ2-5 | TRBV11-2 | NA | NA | CASSLEGQQETQYF | TGTGCCAGCAGCTTAGAGGGCCAGCAAGAGACCCAGTACTTC
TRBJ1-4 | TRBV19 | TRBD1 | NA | CASSMTGWGEKLFF | TGTGCCAGTAGTATGACAGGGTGGGGTGAAAAACTGTTTTTT
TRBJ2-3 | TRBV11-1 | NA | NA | CASSSGTAASTDTQYF | TGTGCCAGCAGCTCCGGGACTGCCGCTAGCACAGATACGCAGTATTTT
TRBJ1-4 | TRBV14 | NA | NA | CASSQGYATNEKLFF | TGTGCCAGCAGCCAAGGATACGCAACTAATGAAAAACTGTTTTTT
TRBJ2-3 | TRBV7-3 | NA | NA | CASSPTLLASTDTQYF | TGTGCCAGCAGCCCCACATTACTAGCTAGCACAGATACGCAGTATTTT
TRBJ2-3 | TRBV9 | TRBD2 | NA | CASSETGTSGTDTQYF | TGTGCCAGCAGTGAAACTGGGACTAGCGGCACAGATACGCAGTATTTT
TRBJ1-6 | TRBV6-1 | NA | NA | CASSEARVSNSPLHF | TGTGCCAGCAGTGAAGCGCGAGTATCTAATTCACCCCTCCACTTT
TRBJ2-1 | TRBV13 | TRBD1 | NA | CASSLARTGGPFF | TGTGCCAGCAGCCTAGCCCGAACAGGGGGCCCTTTCTTC
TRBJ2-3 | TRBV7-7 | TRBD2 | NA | CASSAGLASTDTQYF | TGTGCTAGCAGTGCGGGACTAGCGAGCACAGATACGCAGTATTTT
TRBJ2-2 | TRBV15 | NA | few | CATSRDDRNTGELFF | TGTGCCACCAGCAGAGATGACAGGAACACCGGGGAGCTGTTTTTT
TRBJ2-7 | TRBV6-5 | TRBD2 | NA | CASTNLAGGHEQYF | TGTGCCAGCACCAATCTAGCGGGAGGGCACGAGCAGTACTTC
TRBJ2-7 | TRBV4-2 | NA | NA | CASSQASDEQYF | TGTGCCAGCAGCCAAGCATCGGACGAGCAGTACTTC
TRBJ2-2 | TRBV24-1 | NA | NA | CATSVDSKTGELFF | TGTGCCACCAGTGTGGACTCAAAGACCGGGGAGCTGTTTTTT
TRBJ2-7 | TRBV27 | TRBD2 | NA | CASSLAGDYEQYF | TGTGCCAGCAGTTTAGCGGGAGACTACGAGCAGTACTTC
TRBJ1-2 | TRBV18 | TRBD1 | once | CASSPQGALGYTF | TGTGCCAGCTCACCACAGGGGGCGCTTGGCTACACCTTC
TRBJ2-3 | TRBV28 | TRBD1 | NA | CASSRTGLLTDTQYF | TGTGCCAGCAGTAGGACAGGGCTCCTCACAGATACGCAGTATTTT
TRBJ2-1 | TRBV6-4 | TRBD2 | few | CASSDMERGVDEQFF | TGTGCCAGCAGTGACATGGAACGGGGGGTGGATGAGCAGTTCTTC
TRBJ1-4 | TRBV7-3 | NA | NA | CASSLTLGHNEKLFF | TGTGCCAGCAGCTTAACGTTGGGACATAATGAAAAACTGTTTTTT
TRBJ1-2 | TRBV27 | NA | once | CASSPRSEGYTF | TGTGCCAGCAGTCCCCGGTCGGAAGGCTACACCTTC
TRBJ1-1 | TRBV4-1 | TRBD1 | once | CASSQSVRLQGVTEAFF | TGCGCCAGCAGCCAATCAGTACGGTTACAGGGGGTCACTGAAGCTTTCTTT
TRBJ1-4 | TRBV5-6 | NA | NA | CASSLGSEEKLFF | TGTGCCAGCAGCTTGGGGTCGGAGGAAAAACTGTTTTTT
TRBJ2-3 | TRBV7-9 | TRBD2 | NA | CASSLGTSGGILDTQYF | TGTGCCAGCAGCTTAGGCACTAGCGGGGGAATCCTAGATACGCAGTATTTT
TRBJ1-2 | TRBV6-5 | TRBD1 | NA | CASSYRQGHGYTF | TGTGCCAGCAGTTACCGACAGGGCCATGGCTACACCTTC
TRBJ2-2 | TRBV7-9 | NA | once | CASSQRPSNTGELFF | TGTGCCAGCAGCCAGAGACCATCGAACACCGGGGAGCTGTTTTTT
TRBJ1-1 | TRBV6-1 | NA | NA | CASSEQTNTEAFF | TGTGCCAGCAGTGAACAGACTAACACTGAAGCTTTCTTT